This T cell receptor beta chain was captured in a study of blood T cell repertoires in COVID-19. Produced via immunoSEQ multiplex PCR; TCRdb's table is partial and in-frame only. The sample records over 150,000 clones, nearly 90% being singletons. V lost 4 bases and J lost 7; bases outside the gene matches: 4. Germline loops: CDR1 SQVTM, CDR2 ANQGSEA. There are 13 residues in the CDR3. The chain uses TRBV29-1 and TRBJ1-4; TRBD1 matches 9 bases. The TCR originated in a man aged 45-65 years with COVID-19, enrolled during active disease. The sequenced material came from peripheral blood. Written as DNA, the CDR3 is TGCAGCGTTGTGGGACAGGGTCCTGAAAAACTGTTTTTT. Amino acids: CSVVGQGPEKLFF.